The T cell receptor beta chain described here comes from a study of blood T cell repertoires in COVID-19. Study information: Sites in the United States, Italy and Spain provided acute and convalescent COVID-19 samples.

The protocol was immunoSEQ multiplex PCR, while the TCRdb copy is restricted to in-frame clones and leaves out a portion. The profile shows roughly 100,000 clones, approximately 88% of them singletons. The TCR sequence derives from a man aged 60 to 69 with acute or convalescent COVID-19. The sequenced sample was peripheral blood.

CDR3 nucleotide sequence: TGCAGTGCTATTAGCCAAGAGACCCAGTACTTC. Encoded protein: CSAISQETQYF. The J gene is TRBJ2-5, the V gene TRBV20-1, with D unresolved. CDR1 DFQATT and CDR2 SNEGSKA come from the germline V gene (reference sequence). Trimming took off 4 bases at V and 1 base at J, with 4 bases between the two ends. The CDR3 totals 11 residues.